This TCR beta chain stems from a study of shared clonotypes between healthy human individuals. Study as a whole: Per-donor plates numbered three CD4 naive, three CD4 memory, two CD8 naive and one CD8 memory.

Data came from immunoSEQ multiplex PCR; TCRdb stores just in-frame clones and leaves some out. The sample has hundreds of thousands of clones, 96% seen once. Comments on this clone: Its antigen is currently unknown.

Positively selected for CCR7, the CD45RO-negative cells used as naive CD8 cells excluded terminally differentiated effector memory CD45RA+ cells. Those who donated, Caucasian adults without exception, all lived in Nashville, Tennessee. Study-level findings and limits: Naive subsets generally exceeded memory subsets in estimated richness.

CDR3 length equals 16 residues. Trimming shortened V by 3 bases and J by 1 base, and 12 bases separated the two germline ends. Germline V gives CDR1 MDHEN, CDR2 SYDVKM. This TCR was recovered from a woman in her 30s in good health. Sequenced: naive CD8+ T cells sorted from blood. The gene calls are TRBV28 and TRBJ2-2; D is undetermined. CDR3 amino acids: CASSFAPQKNTGELFF. In DNA, the CDR3 is TGTGCCAGCAGTTTTGCCCCTCAGAAGAACACCGGGGAGCTGTTTTTT.